This T cell receptor (beta chain) appears in the sequencing data of a study of T cell repertoires in cytomegalovirus infection. Points from the study as a whole: HLA-C-restricted CMV-specific TCR beta clonotypes prevailed in the ex vivo response.

The CDR3 is made up of 16 amino acids. Trimming cost V 3 bases and J 1 base, with 13 bases left between them. Germline V gene data show CDR1 as MNHEY and CDR2 as SVGEGT. TCRdb fed the reads into MiXCR, producing one record per CDR3 protein. Of roughly 500,000 distinct CDR3 sequences detected, around 35% appear once; the ten largest clones hold 17%. This clonotype was detected a few times. What it recognizes is unknown. The source was cultured PBMCs, collected from culture after CMV antigen stimulation. This TCR was sampled from a human donor in good health (CMV status not recorded). Some clones in this sample may be carry-over from other donors' samples. This chain uses TRBV6-2 or TRBV6-3 with TRBJ2-1; D gene ambiguous. The CDR3 protein is CASSYSVGLSYNEQFF. CDR3 nucleotide sequence: TGTGCCAGCAGTTATTCGGTCGGTCTGTCCTACAATGAGCAGTTCTTC.